Below, one T cell receptor beta chain is given with its context. These data originate in a study of blood T cell repertoires in COVID-19. Study as a whole: Sources were T cells, B-cell-depleted T cells, or PBMCs; the material itself was cDNA or gDNA.

The method was immunoSEQ multiplex PCR; TCRdb's version includes in-frame clones alone and lacks a portion of them. The sample shows over 300,000 clones, 70% to 90% of them seen only once. The CDR3 is 16 residues long. Germline lookup yields CDR1 GTSNPN and CDR2 SVGIG (reference sequence). Losses at the gene ends were 0 bases for V and 3 bases for J; bases not matched to a gene: 7. The source of this sequence is a man younger than 45 who had recovered from COVID-19. What was sequenced was PBMCs or T cells enriched from blood (not recorded which). The chain combines TRBV30 with TRBJ2-3; 9 bases match TRBD2. CDR3: CAWSVNAGGRTDTQYF. In DNA form, the CDR3 reads TGTGCCTGGAGTGTTAATGCGGGGGGGCGTACAGATACGCAGTATTTT.